A single sample is the source of the 9 T cell receptor beta chains below, sequenced in a study of OX40 agonist ivuxolimab in advanced cancers. The assay was immunoSEQ multiplex PCR, and TCRdb's table has in-frame clones only and misses some. Among 70,000 to 90,000 clones listed, roughly 89% were seen once. Sequencing used CD4+ or CD8+ T cells sorted from blood, obtained in a trial of the OX40 agonist ivuxolimab. The receptors shown here come from an adult with an advanced solid tumor such as melanoma, head and neck, liver or kidney cancer.

The chain combines TRBV27 with TRBJ2-1, with D uncertain. The germline V and J ends were trimmed by 3 bases and 2 bases, with 5 bases remaining between them. The CDR3 is 13 residues long. Germline CDR1 and CDR2: MNHEY and SMNVEV (reference sequence). The CDR3 DNA reads as TGTGCCAGCAGTTTGGATGCCTACAATGAGCAGTTCTTC. It is translated as CASSLDAYNEQFF.

The V call is TRBV7-9, the J call TRBJ2-3; D is unclear. Trimming cost V 5 bases and J 11 bases, with 23 bases left between them. The germline V gene encodes CDR1 SEHNR and CDR2 FQNEAQ (reference sequence). This CDR3 region has 15 residues. CDR3 in amino acids: CASSPTASNLRGQYF. CDR3 bases: TGTGCCAGCAGCCCAACTGCCTCGAACTTACGAGGGCAGTATTTT. Full variable domain (outside the CDR3, taken from reference TRBV7-9 and TRBJ2-3): DTGVSQNPRHKITKRGQNVTFRCDPISEHNRLYWYRQTLGQGPEFLTYFQNEAQLEKSRLLSDRFSAERPKGSFSTLEIQRTEQGDSAMYLCASSPTASNLRGQYFGPGTRLTVL.

On this clone: The same CDR3 also results from other DNA sequences found in this sample. The chain uses TRBV30 and TRBJ2-3, with D possibly called TRBD1 or TRBD2 (5 bases each). The V gene's germline CDR1 is GTSNPN and CDR2 SVGIG (reference sequence). The length of the CDR3 is 12 residues. Trimming pared 0 bases from V and 5 bases from J, leaving 6 bases between. In DNA, the CDR3 is TGTGCCTGGAGTGTTGGGGGAGATACGCAGTATTTT. Its translation: CAWSVGGDTQYF.

The chain joins TRBV6-5 to TRBJ2-7; TRBD1 matches 7 bases. In germline, CDR1 is MNHEY, CDR2 SVGAGI. J was trimmed by 5 bases and V by 2 bases; bases with no gene match: 3. The CDR3 consists of 13 residues. For the CDR3, the DNA is TGTGCCAGCAGTTACGGCAGGGGGAACGAGCAGTACTTC. It codes for CASSYGRGNEQYF.

On this clone itself: A junction boundary mismatches the germline segment, possibly from a read error. The genes are TRBV28 and TRBJ2-6, with D possibly TRBD2 on 6 matching bases. Germline CDR1 reads MDHEN; CDR2 reads SYDVKM. The CDR3 is 17 residues long. CDR3 loop: CASSSGGSESGANVLTF. The CDR3 DNA is TGTGCCAGCAGCTCCGGGGGATCGGAGTCTGGCGCCAACGTCCTGACTTTC.

CDR3 sequence: CASSQERGQFREKLFF. For the CDR3, the DNA is TGCGCCAGCAGCCAAGAAAGGGGCCAGTTCCGAGAAAAACTGTTTTTT. The genes are TRBV4-1 and TRBJ1-4; D may be TRBD1 (5 bases). The CDR3 sequence is 16 residues long. V dropped 0 bases and J dropped 8 bases, with 16 bases sitting between them. Germline V gives CDR1 MGHRA, CDR2 YSYEKL.

This chain links TRBV11-2 with TRBJ2-7; D possibly corresponds to TRBD1 (5 bases). CDR3 length equals 12 residues. Trimming shortened V by 5 bases and J by 4 bases, and 9 bases separated the two germline ends. Looked up from germline, CDR1 is SGHAT and CDR2 is FQNNGV. Written as DNA, the CDR3 is TGTGCCAGCAGCCTGGACACTTACGAGCAGTACTTC. Residues: CASSLDTYEQYF.

Notes on this clone: A junction end diverges from the germline sequence, so it may reflect a read error. V and J are TRBV30 and TRBJ1-2, with TRBD1 identical over 8 bases. Germline V CDR1 and CDR2: GTSNPN, SVGIG (reference sequence). The CDR3 consists of 18 residues. CDR3 sequence: CAGSPPRTGNTVNYGYTF. The DNA for the CDR3 is TGTGCCGGGAGCCCCCCCCGGACAGGGAATACCGTGAACTATGGCTACACCTTC.

The chain is built from TRBV6-5 and TRBJ1-5; D remains unclear. The CDR3 is made up of 15 amino acids. The germline gives CDR1 MNHEY, CDR2 SVGAGI. The ends were cut back, 0 bases at V and 3 bases at J, with 9 bases in the middle. For the CDR3, the DNA is TGTGCCAGCAGTTACTCGGGAGGAGTCAATCAGCCCCAGCATTTT. Residues: CASSYSGGVNQPQHF.